This TCR beta chain was sequenced during a study of beta chain features in type 1 diabetes. General observations from the study: The study found moderately but significantly shorter TCRB CDR3s in all four CD4+ subsets of Type 1 diabetes patients.

Of the isolated RNA, all was reverse transcribed, and so the sequenced material was expressed TCRB transcripts. Profiling relied on immunoSEQ multiplex PCR, and the TCRdb table lists in-frame clones only, not all of them. The data show 600,000 or so clones, around an eighth seen once. To note about this clone: Its matching antigen is unknown.

Source material: naive CD4+ T cells from blood. The clonotype originates from a man aged 18 to 30 with type 1 diabetes.

Here the CDR3 reads CASSQDAPYEQYF. CDR3 in DNA: TGTGCCAGCAGCCAAGATGCCCCCTACGAGCAGTACTTC. V gene TRBV4-2 combines with J gene TRBJ2-7; D not resolved. Germline V gives CDR1 LGHNA, CDR2 YNFKEQ. The CDR3 contains 13 residues. Between the trimmed V and J ends, which lost 0 bases and 2 bases, there was a span of 5 bases.